These 17 T cell receptor beta chains share one sample of origin, sequenced in a study of blood T cell repertoires in COVID-19 (TCRdb year 2020). Library preparation employed the immunoSEQ multiplex PCR assay. In TCRdb, the immuneACCESS table is reduced to in-frame sequences with V and J assigned. These tables do not hold every clone; where another copy was compared, an unresolved V gene accounts for under half, and the others remain unexplained. The sample contains over 200,000 clones, roughly 90% of them found a single time. The ten largest clones take up over 3% of the sample. Sequenced sample: PBMCs or T cells enriched from blood (not recorded which). Every receptor here comes from a woman aged 50 to 60 in a cohort exposed to, infected with or recovered from COVID-19 (not recorded which).

The V and J genes are TRBV11-3 and TRBJ2-1, with a possible D match to TRBD1 (6 bases). CDR3 length: 14 residues. The V end was cut by 5 bases, the J end by 7 bases, with 15 bases between. Germline values: CDR1 SGHNT, CDR2 YENEEA. CDR3 protein: CASSGGQGRNEQFF. The CDR3 nucleotides read TGTGCCAGCAGCGGGGGTCAGGGGAGAAATGAGCAGTTCTTC.

With regard to this clone: Different DNA sequences within this sample yield the same CDR3. The chain carries TRBV5-1 and TRBJ1-3; possibly TRBD1 for D (5 bases). The germline V gene encodes CDR1 SGHRS and CDR2 YFSETQ. V lost 4 bases and J 0 bases, leaving 8 bases between the germline ends. The CDR3 has 14 residues. This CDR3 reads CASSRDYSGNTIYF. The CDR3 nucleotides are TGCGCCAGCAGCCGGGACTACTCTGGAAACACCATATATTTT.

This clone is a singleton in its sample. This chain uses TRBV19 with TRBJ1-1; TRBD1 aligns across 11 bases. From germline, CDR1 is LNHDA and CDR2 SQIVND (reference sequence). V lost 2 bases to trimming and J lost 11 bases; unmatched junction nucleotides: 7. The CDR3 is made up of 14 amino acids. CDR3 DNA sequence: TGTGCCAGTAGTATACACCGGGACAGGGGGACGGCTTTCTTT. It translates to CASSIHRDRGTAFF.

The V gene is TRBV28, the J gene TRBJ1-1; weak D call: TRBD1 (6 bases). CDR1 is MDHEN and CDR2 is SYDVKM in the germline V gene. CDR3 length equals 12 residues. The V end lost 5 bases, the J end lost 8 bases, and 12 bases lay between the germline ends. The CDR3 DNA follows: TGTGCCAGCAGTCTTGGACAGAACGAAGCTTTCTTT. Residues: CASSLGQNEAFF.

Concerning this clone: Distinct nucleotide sequences in the sample also encode this CDR3. The chain employs TRBV9 and TRBJ2-1; D gene unclear. Germline CDR1 is SGDLS and CDR2 is YYNGEE. Trimming left V 0 bases short and J 0 bases short, with 7 bases between. The CDR3 loop spans 15 amino acids. In DNA form, the CDR3 reads TGTGCCAGCAGCGTAGCACCCAGCTCCTACAATGAGCAGTTCTTC. Residues: CASSVAPSSYNEQFF.

The CDR3 region is CASRLRRLGQGNSAGELFF. DNA for the CDR3: TGTGCCAGCAGACTCCGAAGATTAGGACAGGGGAATTCTGCCGGGGAGCTGTTTTTT. J is TRBJ2-2 and V is TRBV7-9; 9 nucleotides match TRBD1. Germline V gene data show CDR1 as SEHNR and CDR2 as FQNEAQ (reference sequence). The CDR3 runs 19 residues. The V segment lost 6 bases and the J segment 6 bases; nucleotides outside the gene matches: 20.

The chain recombines TRBV7-8 with TRBJ2-5, with D tentatively TRBD2 (5 bases). The CDR3 totals 14 residues. The germline CDR1 and CDR2 sequences are SGHVS and FQNEAQ. With 5 bases removed from V and 4 bases from J, the gap between germline ends came to 14 bases. The CDR3 DNA reads as TGTGCCAGCAGCCCAGATCACGAGGGAGAGACCCAGTACTTC. Translated: CASSPDHEGETQYF.

V usage is TRBV19 and J usage is TRBJ1-2, with 8 bases aligning to TRBD1. Germline V gene data show CDR1 as LNHDA and CDR2 as SQIVND (reference sequence). CDR3 length: 17 amino acids. V shed 0 bases and J 5 bases; nucleotides not matched to a gene: 11. The CDR3 DNA follows: TGTGCCAGTAGTATAGATCGGGGTACAGGGGGACGTTATGGCTACACCTTC. This gives the protein CASSIDRGTGGRYGYTF.

V usage is TRBV7-9 and J usage is TRBJ2-3; tentatively, D is TRBD1 (5 bases). Deletions cut 3 bases from V and 3 bases from J, with 10 bases between. Germline lookup yields CDR1 SEHNR and CDR2 FQNEAQ (reference sequence). CDR3 length: 14 amino acids. The CDR3 region has the DNA TGTGCCAGCAGCTTCCAGGGTTTTACAGATACGCAGTATTTT. Protein product: CASSFQGFTDTQYF.

This chain links TRBV6-5 with TRBJ2-5, with 8 bases fitting TRBD2. The V gene end was trimmed by 7 bases and the J gene end by 5 bases; junction bases not matched to a gene: 9. The CDR3 is made up of 14 amino acids. Germline V gene data show CDR1 as MNHEY and CDR2 as SVGAGI. CDR3 in DNA: TGTGCCAGCAATCCGGGAGGGCGGGAGGAGACCCAGTACTTC. Amino acid sequence: CASNPGGREETQYF.

In this sample, this clone turned up a few times. The chain employs TRBV4-2 and TRBJ2-7, with TRBD1 identical over 10 bases. The CDR3 runs 13 residues. V gave up 5 bases and J gave up 5 bases; unmatched junction bases: 3. Per germline, CDR1 LGHNA and CDR2 YNFKEQ. CDR3 nucleotides: TGTGCCAGCAGCTGGACAGGGGGTAACGAGCAGTACTTC. Its translation is CASSWTGGNEQYF.

V and J are TRBV6-2 or TRBV6-3 and TRBJ2-3; TRBD2 agrees at 10 bases. Germline CDR1 is MNHEY and CDR2 is SVGEGT. The CDR3 covers 15 residues. Trimming removed 6 bases from V and 0 bases from J; junction bases left unmatched: 3. The chain's CDR3 is CASRPSGGSTDTQYF. The CDR3 DNA follows: TGTGCCAGCAGACCTAGCGGGGGAAGCACAGATACGCAGTATTTT.

The chain employs TRBV7-3 and TRBJ2-1; 9 nucleotides line up with TRBD1. In germline, CDR1 is SGHTA, CDR2 FQGTGA. V shed 5 bases, J shed 2 bases, and the junction held 4 bases outside the gene matches. This CDR3 comprises 15 residues. CDR3 protein: CASSLQGAPYNEQFF. The CDR3 nucleotides read TGTGCCAGCAGCCTACAGGGGGCGCCCTACAATGAGCAGTTCTTC.

In its sample, this clone was seen a few times. CDR3 in DNA: TGCAGCGTTGAAGTCGAGGGCTATGGCTACACCTTC. Translated, it gives CSVEVEGYGYTF. The chain joins TRBV29-1 to TRBJ1-2, with unresolved D. Germline CDR1 SQVTM, CDR2 ANQGSEA. The CDR3 contains 12 residues. Trimming took off 1 base at V and 4 bases at J, with 7 bases between the two ends.

The chain recombines TRBV28 with TRBJ1-1; tentative D call: TRBD1 (5 bases). The V end was cut by 5 bases, the J end by 10 bases, with 14 bases between. CDR1 is MDHEN and CDR2 is SYDVKM in the germline V gene. This CDR3 has 12 amino acids. The CDR3 nucleotides read TGTGCCAGCAGTACGCCGGGACTTGGAGCTTTCTTT. It translates to CASSTPGLGAFF.

V gene TRBV9 combines with J gene TRBJ1-2, with a possible D match to TRBD1 (6 bases). Germline CDR1 SGDLS, CDR2 YYNGEE. CDR3 length equals 15 residues. Trimming cost V 4 bases and J 2 bases, with 15 bases left between them. Written as DNA, the CDR3 is TGTGCCAGCAGCCCTTCCGGGGGGCGAAACTATGGCTACACCTTC. Amino acids: CASSPSGGRNYGYTF.

The V and J genes are TRBV6-5 and TRBJ2-1; the match to TRBD1 covers 8 bases. This CDR3 is built from 15 residues. V gave up 6 bases and J gave up 4 bases; unmatched junction bases: 8. Germline assignment: CDR1 MNHEY and CDR2 SVGAGI. CDR3: CASRISGGLYNEQFF. The DNA of the CDR3 is TGTGCCAGCAGAATCTCAGGGGGCCTATACAATGAGCAGTTCTTC.